Presented here are 27 T cell receptor beta chains from one specimen sequenced in a study of T cell changes during pregnancy in multiple sclerosis. Assay: immunoSEQ multiplex PCR; the TCRdb copy retains only in-frame clones and omits some. The sample has under 85,000 clones; roughly 90% are singletons. The material was peripheral blood, obtained after pregnancy. The origin of the receptors is a female donor in good health, enrolled as a control in a pregnancy study.

This chain joins TRBV7-2 and TRBJ2-7; D ambiguous. The CDR3 loop spans 12 amino acids. CDR1 is SGHTA, CDR2 FQGNSA, per germline. The V and J ends lost 5 bases and 6 bases respectively, with 11 bases between them. CDR3 nucleotide sequence: TGTGCCAGCAGCGCCCCCCCACTCGAGCAGTACTTC. Protein sequence: CASSAPPLEQYF.

This chain connects TRBV18 to TRBJ1-4; D perhaps matches TRBD1 (5 bases). CDR3 length equals 14 residues. Germline assignment: CDR1 KGHSH and CDR2 LQKENI. Trimming removed 2 bases from V and 5 bases from J, with 9 bases in between. The CDR3 loop is CASSPTAGNEKLFF. CDR3 DNA sequence: TGTGCCAGCTCACCAACGGCAGGGAATGAAAAACTGTTTTTT.

V gene TRBV7-2 combines with J gene TRBJ2-7, with TRBD2 matching over 10 bases. The CDR3 extends over 17 amino acids. Trimming removed 5 bases from V and 7 bases from J; junction bases left unmatched: 17. Germline-derived CDR1 and CDR2 are SGHTA and FQGNSA. The CDR3 nucleotides are TGTGCCAGCAGCGCACGTCCCCCGCTAGCGGGGGCAGGGGAGCAGTACTTC. Amino acid sequence: CASSARPPLAGAGEQYF. Complete variable domain (other parts from reference TRBV7-2 and TRBJ2-7): GAGVSQSPSNKVTEKGKDVELRCDPISGHTALYWYRQSLGQGLEFLIYFQGNSAPDKSGLPSDRFSAERTGGSVSTLTIQRTQQEDSAVYLCASSARPPLAGAGEQYFGPGTRLTVT.

The CDR3 loop is CASSQTSGSGDTQYF. The DNA of the CDR3 is TGTGCCAGCAGTCAAACTAGCGGGAGTGGGGATACGCAGTATTTT. This chain connects TRBV6-6 to TRBJ2-3, with 11 bases fitting TRBD2. The CDR3 contains 15 residues. Per the germline V gene, CDR1 is MNHNY and CDR2 is SVGAGI (reference sequence). Trimming took 5 bases from V and 6 from J; bases not matched to a gene: 7.

The V and J genes are TRBV6-5 and TRBJ1-6; D might be TRBD1 (6 bases). CDR3 length: 15 residues. The V gene lost 1 base and the J gene lost 7 bases, with 11 bases spanning the gap. Germline assignment: CDR1 MNHEY and CDR2 SVGAGI. CDR3 in DNA: TGTGCCAGCAGTTACTTCGCAGGGGCGAATTCACCCCTCCACTTT. This translates into CASSYFAGANSPLHF.

V and J are TRBV19 and TRBJ2-2; D is perhaps TRBD1 (5 bases). The germline CDR1 and CDR2 sequences are LNHDA and SQIVND (reference sequence). There are 15 residues in the CDR3. V shed 7 bases and J shed 7 bases, with 19 bases lying between them. The CDR3 protein is CASTEGAGFGGELFF. CDR3 sequence (DNA): TGTGCCAGTACCGAAGGGGCAGGGTTCGGCGGGGAGCTGTTTTTT. Full variable domain (remainder filled in from reference TRBV19 and TRBJ2-2): DGGITQSPKYLFRKEGQNVTLSCEQNLNHDAMYWYRQDPGQGLRLIYYSQIVNDFQKGDIAEGYSVSREKKESFPLTVTSAQKNPTAFYLCASTEGAGFGGELFFGEGSRLTVL.

V is TRBV7-2 and J is TRBJ1-1; 7 positions agree with TRBD1. This CDR3 is 14 amino acids long. The germline V gene encodes CDR1 SGHTA and CDR2 FQGNSA. The J segment lost 0 bases and the V segment lost 5 bases, leaving 3 bases of the junction unmatched. The CDR3 sequence: CASSPGTVNTEAFF. The DNA for the CDR3 is TGTGCCAGCAGCCCCGGGACAGTGAACACTGAAGCTTTCTTT. Complete variable domain (other parts from reference TRBV7-2 and TRBJ1-1): GAGVSQSPSNKVTEKGKDVELRCDPISGHTALYWYRQSLGQGLEFLIYFQGNSAPDKSGLPSDRFSAERTGGSVSTLTIQRTQQEDSAVYLCASSPGTVNTEAFFGQGTRLTVV.

This clone has more than one count but fewer than ten. The germline gene is not matched at one end of the junction; a read error may be the cause. The chain has TRBV11-3 and TRBJ1-2; D unresolved. Germline assignment: CDR1 SGHNT and CDR2 YENEEA. The CDR3 sequence is 11 residues long. The CDR3, as DNA: TGTGCCAGCAGCTTAGGGGAGGTTACAAGATTC. Its protein is CASSLGEVTRF. The full variable domain, completed using reference TRBV11-3 and TRBJ1-2, is EAGVVQSPRYKIIEKKQPVAFWCNPISGHNTLYWYLQNLGQGPELLIRYENEEAVDDSQLPKDRFSAERLKGVDSTLKIQPAELGDSAVYLCASSLGEVTRFGSGTRLTVV.

The chain has TRBV6-5 and TRBJ2-6, with a possible D match to TRBD1 (5 bases). The CDR3 is made up of 15 amino acids. The V gene's germline CDR1 is MNHEY and CDR2 SVGAGI. With 3 bases removed from V and 2 bases from J, the gap between germline ends came to 8 bases. Written as DNA, the CDR3 is TGTGCCAGCAGTTATCTAGGGGCTGGGGCCAACGTCCTGACTTTC. Its protein product is CASSYLGAGANVLTF.

The J gene is TRBJ1-2, the V gene TRBV2; D remains unclear. Germline CDR1 reads SNHLY; CDR2 reads FYNNEI. CDR3 length: 15 residues. Trimming stripped 8 bases from V and 5 bases from J, with 21 bases between. The CDR3, as DNA: TGTGCCAGCCTTAGTACGGTCGGGGAAGAATATGGCTACACCTTC. Protein: CASLSTVGEEYGYTF.

The V gene is TRBV6-5, the J gene TRBJ2-2; D is perhaps TRBD2 (6 bases). Germline values: CDR1 MNHEY, CDR2 SVGAGI. This CDR3 has 15 residues. V was clipped by 4 bases and J by 1 base, with 10 bases between them. The CDR3 loop reads CASSLDYLNTGELFF. The CDR3 region has the DNA TGTGCCAGCAGTTTGGACTACCTGAACACCGGGGAGCTGTTTTTT.

The chain couples TRBV7-7 to TRBJ2-2; the D is unclear. Germline V CDR1 and CDR2: SSHAT, FNYEAQ (reference sequence). This CDR3 is built from 15 residues. V was cut by 5 bases and J by 5 bases, with 15 bases left in between. CDR3: CASSPGPFGTGELFF. The CDR3 DNA reads TGTGCCAGCAGCCCGGGTCCGTTCGGGACCGGGGAGCTGTTTTTT.

V is TRBV6-1 and J is TRBJ2-1, with unresolved D. Trimming left V 1 base short and J 0 bases short, with 10 bases between. This CDR3 has 16 amino acids. The germline V gene has CDR1 MNHNS and CDR2 SASEGT. The DNA of the CDR3 is TGTGCCAGCAGTGAAGGTCTCGGTCGCTCCTACAATGAGCAGTTCTTC. Translation: CASSEGLGRSYNEQFF.

This clone was seen only a few times. This rearrangement joins TRBV19 to TRBJ1-1; D is unclear. Deletions cut 5 bases from V and 2 bases from J, with 15 bases between. Germline CDR1 is LNHDA and CDR2 is SQIVND (reference sequence). CDR3 size: 15 residues. The DNA of the CDR3 is TGTGCCAGTAGTGCACGACCGGGATTTAACACTGAAGCTTTCTTT. It codes for CASSARPGFNTEAFF.

This clone appeared once. The V and J genes are TRBV5-1 and TRBJ1-5; 7 bases map to TRBD1. CDR3 length: 15 amino acids. V trimming: 3 bases; J trimming: 4 bases; junction bases outside the gene matches: 7. Looked up from germline, CDR1 is SGHRS and CDR2 is YFSETQ. CDR3 amino acids: CASSWAGTANQPQHF. CDR3 sequence (DNA): TGCGCCAGCAGCTGGGCCGGGACAGCTAATCAGCCCCAGCATTTT.

The J gene is TRBJ1-1, the V gene TRBV30, with D perhaps matching TRBD1 (5 bases). V was pared by 8 bases and J by 5 bases, with 15 bases between. The CDR3 spans 12 residues. Per the germline V gene, CDR1 is GTSNPN and CDR2 is SVGIG (reference sequence). CDR3 in amino acids: CAGRAGRTEAFF. The CDR3 DNA reads as TGTGCCGGCAGGGCAGGGCGAACTGAAGCTTTCTTT.

V usage is TRBV9 and J usage is TRBJ2-7; 9 bases fit TRBD2. With V trimmed by 0 bases and J by 3 bases, 7 bases remained unmatched. Germline CDR1 SGDLS, CDR2 YYNGEE. The CDR3 totals 16 residues. Written as DNA, the CDR3 is TGTGCCAGCAGCGTAGACGGGCTAGCGGGGATCTACGAGCAGTACTTC. Translation gives CASSVDGLAGIYEQYF.

The chain is built from TRBV6-4 and TRBJ2-1; unclear D gene. The CDR3 has 16 residues. The V gene lost 0 bases and the J gene lost 2 bases, with 11 bases spanning the gap. The V gene's germline CDR1 is MRHNA and CDR2 SNTAGT. CDR3 nucleotides: TGTGCCAGCAGTGACTCGTCCAGGAAAACCTACAATGAGCAGTTCTTC. It yields the protein CASSDSSRKTYNEQFF.

V usage is TRBV27 and J usage is TRBJ1-2; TRBD1 is a possible D gene (6 bases). With 5 bases removed from V and 2 bases from J, the gap between germline ends came to 15 bases. The CDR3 sequence is 15 residues long. The germline V gene encodes CDR1 MNHEY and CDR2 SMNVEV (reference sequence). As DNA, the CDR3 is TGTGCCAGCAGTCCCGACAGGCCTAGCAACTATGGCTACACCTTC. The encoded protein is CASSPDRPSNYGYTF.

The rearrangement joins TRBV30 to TRBJ2-5; TRBD1 is a possible D gene (5 bases). Per the germline V gene, CDR1 is GTSNPN and CDR2 is SVGIG (reference sequence). This CDR3 is 13 amino acids long. The V end lost 0 bases, the J end lost 5 bases, and 10 bases lay between the germline ends. The CDR3: CAWSVVGLETQYF. The CDR3 nucleotides read TGTGCCTGGAGTGTCGTGGGGCTGGAGACCCAGTACTTC.

For the CDR3, the DNA is TGTGCCAGCAGTTCTGGACTAGCGGGGGCGGGGGCGCAGTATTTT. As protein: CASSSGLAGAGAQYF. The chain joins TRBV6-5 to TRBJ2-3; 13 bases align to TRBD2. Germline lookup yields CDR1 MNHEY and CDR2 SVGAGI. The junction had 8 bases not matched to a gene; V was cut back by 4 bases and J by 10 bases. The CDR3 extends over 15 amino acids.

J is TRBJ1-1 and V is TRBV11-2; 7 nucleotides agree with TRBD1. The CDR3 consists of 13 residues. Germline CDR1 is SGHAT and CDR2 is FQNNGV. Trimming at V came to 4 bases and at J to 4 bases, leaving 3 bases not matched to a gene. The CDR3 protein is CASSSTGSTEAFF. CDR3 bases: TGTGCCAGCAGCTCGACAGGGAGCACTGAAGCTTTCTTT.

This chain links TRBV9 with TRBJ2-1, with 9 bases lining up with TRBD2. CDR3 length: 17 amino acids. Germline V CDR1 and CDR2: SGDLS, YYNGEE. J gave up 6 bases and V 2 bases, and 12 bases lay outside the gene matches. The CDR3 DNA reads as TGTGCCAGCAGCGTGGGGCCCCTGGGTAGCGGGAGCAATGAGCAGTTCTTC. It specifies CASSVGPLGSGSNEQFF.

This clone turned up a few times. The chain couples TRBV19 to TRBJ1-1, with a possible D match to TRBD1 (6 bases). The CDR3 length is 12 residues. Germline CDR1 reads LNHDA; CDR2 reads SQIVND (reference sequence). Trimming shortened V by 4 bases and J by 6 bases, and 9 bases separated the two germline ends. CDR3 sequence (DNA): TGTGCCAGTAGTAGACGGACAGCTGAAGCTTTCTTT. The encoded protein is CASSRRTAEAFF. Full variable domain (outside the CDR3, taken from reference TRBV19 and TRBJ1-1): DGGITQSPKYLFRKEGQNVTLSCEQNLNHDAMYWYRQDPGQGLRLIYYSQIVNDFQKGDIAEGYSVSREKKESFPLTVTSAQKNPTAFYLCASSRRTAEAFFGQGTRLTVV.

The J gene is TRBJ1-1, the V gene TRBV4-1, with 9 bases aligning to TRBD1. V gave up 4 bases and J gave up 2 bases; unmatched junction bases: 8. CDR1 and CDR2 (germline): MGHRA, YSYEKL. The CDR3 runs to 16 residues. The DNA for the CDR3 is TGCGCCAGCAGCCTACGAACAGGGGGCGCTAACACTGAAGCTTTCTTT. Encoded protein: CASSLRTGGANTEAFF.

The CDR3, as DNA: TGTGCCAGCAGCCCGATAATAGCGGTTTCACCCCTCCACTTT. Translation gives CASSPIIAVSPLHF. This sequence joins TRBV5-8 and TRBJ1-6; D uncertain. Germline loops: CDR1 SGHTS, CDR2 YDEGEE. This CDR3 has 14 amino acids. V was shortened by 4 bases and J by 9 bases, with 14 bases between the two germline ends.

The chain couples TRBV5-1 to TRBJ1-5; D is unresolved. The CDR3 is 16 amino acids. The V gene's germline CDR1 is SGHRS and CDR2 YFSETQ. Trimming cost V 4 bases and J 3 bases, with 17 bases left between them. The CDR3 DNA sequence: TGCGCCAGCAGCCCGGGGTTTGGCAGAAACAATCAGCCCCAGCATTTT. This translates into CASSPGFGRNNQPQHF.